These T cell receptor beta chains were read from a single sample in a study of T-cell reconstitution after alpha-beta-depleted transplantation in children. MiXCR, applied by TCRdb to the PCR reads, yields one record per CDR3 protein. The profile covers roughly 350,000 distinct CDR3 sequences, with about a tenth appearing a single time and 2.4% taken by the ten largest. Here the sequenced sample was PBMCs from the stem cell graft donor, taken from the stem cell graft. These receptors originate from a human donor who donated a stem cell graft to a child with acute lymphoblastic leukemia. The CDR3 runs from the conserved cysteine through the conserved F or W. The order of the fields is J gene, D gene, clone size, V gene, CDR3 DNA, CDR3 protein. A D gene is named only where the DNA matches it firmly. Rows may omit the clone size; those that give it use once, few, many or a size class.

J: TRBJ1-4
D: TRBD1
size: many
V: TRBV28
DNA: TGTGCCAGCAGTTTATACATGGGACAGACTAATGAAAAACTGTTTTTT
CDR3: CASSLYMGQTNEKLFF

J: TRBJ2-3
D: NA
size: few
V: TRBV20-1
DNA: TGCAGTGCTCAGGGCCCGGGCACCGATACGCAGTATTTT
CDR3: CSAQGPGTDTQYF

J: TRBJ2-5
D: NA
size: NA
V: TRBV20-1
DNA: TGCAGTGCCCCCGGACCGGTCGGGGAGACCCAGTACTTC
CDR3: CSAPGPVGETQYF

J: TRBJ2-7
D: TRBD1
size: many
V: TRBV10-3
DNA: TGTGCCAGTAAGGACAGGGGGTTTTACGAGCAGTACTTC
CDR3: CASKDRGFYEQYF

J: TRBJ2-5
D: NA
size: few
V: TRBV28
DNA: TGTGCCAGCAGGACAGCCGGGACTCAAGAGACCCAGTACTTC
CDR3: CASRTAGTQETQYF

J: TRBJ2-7
D: TRBD2
size: few
V: TRBV20-1
DNA: TGCAGTGCTAGAGATCCTGGCGGGAGCGGGAGGGCCTGGGAGCAGTACTTC
CDR3: CSARDPGGSGRAWEQYF

J: TRBJ1-2
D: TRBD1
size: NA
V: TRBV2
DNA: TGTGCCAGCAGTGCAATCGTTACCGGGACAGGGGGCCATGGGAAACGCGGCTACACCTTC
CDR3: CASSAIVTGTGGHGKRGYTF

J: TRBJ2-5
D: TRBD2
size: NA
V: TRBV29-1
DNA: TGCAGCGTTGAAAGAGAAGGACTAGCGGCAAGCCAAGAGACCCAGTACTTC
CDR3: CSVEREGLAASQETQYF

J: TRBJ2-1
D: TRBD1
size: NA
V: TRBV18
DNA: TGTGCCAGCTCACCAAGGGTCCCCGCATACAGGGGTCTTAACAATGAGCAGTTCTTC
CDR3: CASSPRVPAYRGLNNEQFF

J: TRBJ1-1
D: TRBD1
size: few
V: TRBV20-1
DNA: TGCAGTGCTAGTAATCCGGGACAGGGGCCTACTCAAGCTTTCTTT
CDR3: CSASNPGQGPTQAFF

J: TRBJ2-7
D: TRBD2
size: few
V: TRBV7-2
DNA: TGTGCCAGCAGCTTAGATCCCACTAGCGGATTCTACGAGCAGTACTTC
CDR3: CASSLDPTSGFYEQYF

J: TRBJ2-2
D: NA
size: many
V: TRBV5-1
DNA: TGCGCCAGCAGCTTGTCCGAAACTACCGGGGAGCTGTTTTTT
CDR3: CASSLSETTGELFF

J: TRBJ2-7
D: TRBD2
size: NA
V: TRBV24-1
DNA: TGTGCCACCAGTGCCAGCGGGAGATCAATCTACGAGCAGTACTTC
CDR3: CATSASGRSIYEQYF

J: TRBJ2-1
D: TRBD2
size: few
V: TRBV20-1
DNA: TGCAGTGCCTTCGCCGGGACTAGCGGGAACCAGGACTGGAATGAGCAGTTCTTC
CDR3: CSAFAGTSGNQDWNEQFF

J: TRBJ2-2
D: NA
size: few
V: TRBV25-1
DNA: TGTGCCAGCAGTACCACAGGGAGGGCCGGGGAGCTGTTTTTT
CDR3: CASSTTGRAGELFF

J: TRBJ2-3
D: TRBD2
size: few
V: TRBV12-3/TRBV12-4
DNA: TGTGCCAGCAGTCCCGTAGCGGGCCTCACAGATACGCAGTATTTT
CDR3: CASSPVAGLTDTQYF

J: TRBJ2-7
D: NA
size: NA
V: TRBV20-1
DNA: TGCAGTGCTAGAGATTTAGCCGCGACATCCTACGAGCAGTACTTC
CDR3: CSARDLAATSYEQYF

J: TRBJ1-5
D: NA
size: few
V: TRBV7-2
DNA: TGTGCCAGCAGCCGACAGGTTGGGGGCAATCAGCCCCAGCATTTT
CDR3: CASSRQVGGNQPQHF

J: TRBJ1-2
D: NA
size: few
V: TRBV15
DNA: TGTGCCACCAGCACAGACAGATATGGCTACACCTTC
CDR3: CATSTDRYGYTF

J: TRBJ2-7
D: NA
size: few
V: TRBV7-8
DNA: TGTGCCAGCAGCTTCGAAGACTACTACGAGCAGTACTTC
CDR3: CASSFEDYYEQYF

J: TRBJ2-3
D: NA
size: few
V: TRBV11-1
DNA: TGTGCCAGCAGCGCTAGCCGGGACATATCTAGATTCGGCACAGATACGCAGTATTTT
CDR3: CASSASRDISRFGTDTQYF

J: TRBJ2-5
D: NA
size: NA
V: TRBV20-1
DNA: TGCAGTGCTCTCCGGGAAGAGACCCAGTACTTC
CDR3: CSALREETQYF

J: TRBJ2-3
D: NA
size: few
V: TRBV5-1
DNA: TGCGCCAGCAGCTTAAGCTCGCCGGGAAGCGGATATACGCAGTATTTT
CDR3: CASSLSSPGSGYTQYF

J: TRBJ2-5
D: TRBD1
size: NA
V: TRBV6-2/TRBV6-3
DNA: TGTGCCAGCAACCGGGACAGAATACTAGGAGAGACCCAGTACTTC
CDR3: CASNRDRILGETQYF

J: TRBJ2-1
D: NA
size: few
V: TRBV6-5
DNA: TGTGCCAGCAGCCAACAGGGTCCTGGCCACAATGAGCAGTTCTTC
CDR3: CASSQQGPGHNEQFF

J: TRBJ2-5
D: NA
size: NA
V: TRBV7-9
DNA: TGTGCCAGCAGCTCCGGGCTGACAGGAAACCAAGGGACCCAGTACTTC
CDR3: CASSSGLTGNQGTQYF

J: TRBJ2-7
D: NA
size: few
V: TRBV6-1
DNA: TGTGCCAGCAGCAAGCGATTACCCTACGAGCAGTACTTC
CDR3: CASSKRLPYEQYF

J: TRBJ2-1
D: TRBD2
size: NA
V: TRBV5-1
DNA: TGCGCCAGCAGCTGGGAGGGGACGACCTTCAATGAGCAGTTCTTC
CDR3: CASSWEGTTFNEQFF

J: TRBJ2-1
D: NA
size: NA
V: TRBV9
DNA: TGTGCCAGCAGCGTACGGCAGGGAAACAATGAGCAGTTCTTC
CDR3: CASSVRQGNNEQFF

J: TRBJ2-1
D: TRBD2
size: NA
V: TRBV4-3
DNA: TGCGCCAGCAGTCAGACTAGCGGGAACAATGAGCAGTTCTTC
CDR3: CASSQTSGNNEQFF

J: TRBJ1-3
D: TRBD1
size: NA
V: TRBV27
DNA: TGTGCCTCCCAAGACAGGGGGCATCAAGGAAACACCATATATTTT
CDR3: CASQDRGHQGNTIYF

J: TRBJ1-4
D: NA
size: few
V: TRBV18
DNA: TGTGCCAGCTCACCTGAAAATGAAAAACTGTTTTTT
CDR3: CASSPENEKLFF

J: TRBJ1-1
D: NA
size: few
V: TRBV12-3/TRBV12-4
DNA: TGTGCCAGCAATCGACCCCTGAACACTGAAGCTTTCTTT
CDR3: CASNRPLNTEAFF

J: TRBJ2-2
D: NA
size: few
V: TRBV5-1
DNA: TGCGCCAGCTCGGCGCAATTTACAGGGAGGAACACCGGGGAGCTGTTTTTT
CDR3: CASSAQFTGRNTGELFF

J: TRBJ2-1
D: NA
size: few
V: TRBV9
DNA: TGTGCCAGCAGCGTAGCTACGAGGGTCGGGCATAATGAGCAGTTCTTC
CDR3: CASSVATRVGHNEQFF

J: TRBJ1-2
D: TRBD1
size: many
V: TRBV6-2/TRBV6-3
DNA: TGTGCCAGCAGTTACCCCTATACTGGGAGGGGGCGAGGCGGCTACACCTTC
CDR3: CASSYPYTGRGRGGYTF

J: TRBJ2-1
D: NA
size: many
V: TRBV7-9
DNA: TGTGCCAGCAGCTCCAAACTCGCGACCTACAATGAGCAGTTCTTC
CDR3: CASSSKLATYNEQFF

J: TRBJ2-5
D: TRBD1
size: NA
V: TRBV7-6
DNA: TGTGCCAGCAGCCTGGGACAGGGGGATCTTGGGTACCAAGAGACCCAGTACTTC
CDR3: CASSLGQGDLGYQETQYF

J: TRBJ2-7
D: NA
size: NA
V: TRBV6-1
DNA: TGTGCCAGCAGGGGTCTCTGGGCAGACGAGCAGTACTTC
CDR3: CASRGLWADEQYF

J: TRBJ2-4
D: NA
size: once
V: TRBV27
DNA: TGTGCCAGCAGACATAGCACCCAACTAGGATCAGCCAAAAACATTCAGTACTTC
CDR3: CASRHSTQLGSAKNIQYF

J: TRBJ1-2
D: NA
size: NA
V: TRBV30
DNA: TGTGCCTGGAGTCCCGTCTATGGCTACACCTTC
CDR3: CAWSPVYGYTF

J: TRBJ1-3
D: NA
size: NA
V: TRBV20-1
DNA: TGCAGTGCCCGTCCCATCTCTGGAAACACCATATATTTT
CDR3: CSARPISGNTIYF

J: TRBJ1-1
D: NA
size: many
V: TRBV9
DNA: TGTGCCAGCAGCGTAGATCAGAACACTGAAGCTTTCTTT
CDR3: CASSVDQNTEAFF

J: TRBJ2-3
D: TRBD2
size: few
V: TRBV5-1
DNA: TGCGCCAGCAGCTGGGGAGCGGGACGCACAGATACGCAGTATTTT
CDR3: CASSWGAGRTDTQYF

J: TRBJ2-3
D: TRBD1
size: NA
V: TRBV28
DNA: TGTGCCAGCAGTCCCGAAAGAGGACAGGGAATAGATACGCAGTATTTT
CDR3: CASSPERGQGIDTQYF

J: TRBJ1-3
D: TRBD1
size: many
V: TRBV6-1
DNA: TGTGCCAGCAGCGACAGGGCCCGTGGAAACACCATATATTTT
CDR3: CASSDRARGNTIYF

J: TRBJ1-5
D: NA
size: few
V: TRBV15
DNA: TGTGCCACCAGCAGAGGCGGGGGGCTGGTGGGTCAGCCCCAGCATTTT
CDR3: CATSRGGGLVGQPQHF

J: TRBJ1-2
D: NA
size: many
V: TRBV9
DNA: TGTGCCAGCAGCGTAGTCTCAGGGGCGCTGCATGGCTACACCTTC
CDR3: CASSVVSGALHGYTF

J: TRBJ1-1
D: NA
size: few
V: TRBV7-3
DNA: TGTGCCAGCAGCTCAGGGACATTGAACACTGAAGCTTTCTTT
CDR3: CASSSGTLNTEAFF

J: TRBJ2-5
D: NA
size: many
V: TRBV5-1
DNA: TGCGCCAGCAGCTTAGAGGGGAGAAGAGAGACCCAGTACTTC
CDR3: CASSLEGRRETQYF

J: TRBJ2-2
D: TRBD2
size: NA
V: TRBV7-3
DNA: TGTGCCAGCAGCCCTCGGGGGGTCTCCACCGGGGAGCTGTTTTTT
CDR3: CASSPRGVSTGELFF

J: TRBJ2-5
D: NA
size: few
V: TRBV9
DNA: TGTGCCAGCAGCGTAACCGGCCAAGAGACCCAGTACTTC
CDR3: CASSVTGQETQYF

J: TRBJ2-7
D: TRBD1
size: NA
V: TRBV20-1
DNA: TGCAGTGCTAACAGGGGGGCCTACGAGCAGTACTTC
CDR3: CSANRGAYEQYF

J: TRBJ2-5
D: NA
size: NA
V: TRBV5-1
DNA: TGCGCCAGCAGCTTGGGCGGGTCAGGGTTTGAGACCCAGTACTTC
CDR3: CASSLGGSGFETQYF

J: TRBJ2-1
D: TRBD2
size: NA
V: TRBV20-1
DNA: TGCAGTGCTAGCCTAGCGGGAGGGCCGAATGAGCAGTTCTTC
CDR3: CSASLAGGPNEQFF

J: TRBJ2-1
D: NA
size: few
V: TRBV11-3
DNA: TGTGCCAGCAGTCAAGGCAGGCTGCACAATGAGCAGTTCTTC
CDR3: CASSQGRLHNEQFF